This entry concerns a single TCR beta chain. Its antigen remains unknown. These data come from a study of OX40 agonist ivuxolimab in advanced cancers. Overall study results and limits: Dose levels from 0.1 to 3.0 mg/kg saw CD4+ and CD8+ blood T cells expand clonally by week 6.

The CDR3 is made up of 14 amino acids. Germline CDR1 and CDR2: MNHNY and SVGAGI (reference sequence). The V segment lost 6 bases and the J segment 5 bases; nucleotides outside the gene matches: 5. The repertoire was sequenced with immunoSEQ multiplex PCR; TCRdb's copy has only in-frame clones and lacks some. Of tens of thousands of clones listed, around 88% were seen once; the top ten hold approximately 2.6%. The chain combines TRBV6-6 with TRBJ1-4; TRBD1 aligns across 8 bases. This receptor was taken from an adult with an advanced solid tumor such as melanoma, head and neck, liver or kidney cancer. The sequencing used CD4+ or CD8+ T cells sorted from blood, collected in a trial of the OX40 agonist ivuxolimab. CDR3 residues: CASSPGQGNEKLFF. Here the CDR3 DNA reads TGTGCCAGCAGCCCCGGACAGGGAAATGAAAAACTGTTTTTT.